This T cell receptor beta chain was captured in a study of T cells in localized non-small cell lung cancer. Findings and caveats of the study: Owing to sequencing of a solitary tumor region, heterogeneity cannot be discounted. Higher T cell density in the blood was associated with longer overall survival, whereas higher adjacent-lung clonality associated with shorter survival. Clonality peaked in uninvolved adjacent lung rather than tumor. Across samples, adjacent lung featured a median 57 of the top 100 tumor clones.

Comments on this clone: Its antigen is as yet unknown.

Sequenced by immunoSEQ multiplex PCR; TCRdb stores in-frame clones only, minus some. Here the sample spans over 20,000 clones, 81% being singletons. The clonotype was recovered from a man aged 35 to 69 with stage III squamous cell lung carcinoma. This sample comprised peripheral blood, obtained before any cancer treatment.

CDR3 DNA sequence: TGTGCCAGCAGTGGTTTCCCGGGACAGGCAGGCGGGGGGATGGAGACCCAGTACTTC. As protein: CASSGFPGQAGGGMETQYF. This chain joins TRBV2 and TRBJ2-5; either TRBD1 or TRBD2 may supply D (8 bases each). Deletions cut 4 bases from V and 5 bases from J, with 29 bases between. The CDR3 runs to 19 residues. Germline values: CDR1 SNHLY, CDR2 FYNNEI.